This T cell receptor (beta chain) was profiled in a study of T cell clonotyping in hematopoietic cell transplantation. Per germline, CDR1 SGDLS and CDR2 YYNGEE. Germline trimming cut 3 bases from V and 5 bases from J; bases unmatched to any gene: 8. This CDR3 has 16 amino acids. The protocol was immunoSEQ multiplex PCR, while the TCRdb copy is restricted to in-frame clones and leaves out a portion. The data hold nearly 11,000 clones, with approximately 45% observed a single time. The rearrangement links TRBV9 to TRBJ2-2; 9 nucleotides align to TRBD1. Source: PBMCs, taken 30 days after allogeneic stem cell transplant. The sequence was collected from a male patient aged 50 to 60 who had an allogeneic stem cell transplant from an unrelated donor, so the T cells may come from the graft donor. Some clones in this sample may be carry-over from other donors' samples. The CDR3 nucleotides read TGTGCCAGCAGCGCCACAGGGGGCGCAGGTACCGGGGAGCTGTTTTTT. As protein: CASSATGGAGTGELFF.